The subject of this entry is one T cell receptor beta chain. Germline V CDR1 and CDR2: MDHEN, SYDVKM. The CDR3 is 15 amino acids. The germline V and J ends were trimmed by 6 bases and 4 bases, with 15 bases remaining between them. Data came from immunoSEQ multiplex PCR; TCRdb stores just in-frame clones and leaves some out. The sample records around 84,000 clones, around 80% being singletons. This specimen comes from a study of blood T cell repertoires in COVID-19. Study in general: Samples representing acute and convalescent COVID-19 were sourced from the United States, Italy and Spain. Sample material is recorded as cDNA or gDNA derived from T cells, B-cell-depleted T cells, or PBMCs.

The receptor comes from a woman between 40 and 55 years old with active or convalescent COVID-19. Material for sequencing was peripheral blood. V is TRBV28 and J is TRBJ2-2; maybe TRBD1 (6 bases). CDR3 amino acids: CASRSADRFTGELFF. The CDR3 DNA is TGTGCCAGCAGGTCCGCAGACAGGTTCACCGGGGAGCTGTTTTTT.